This passage covers 8 T cell receptor beta chains from one sample sequenced in a study of T cell repertoires in cytomegalovirus infection. TCRdb passed the reads through MiXCR, listing each CDR3 protein once. The profile covers roughly 100,000 distinct CDR3 sequences, with more than 15% appearing a single time and 8% taken by the ten largest. Sample: PBMCs. These receptors were obtained from a human donor in good health (CMV status not recorded). Some clones in this sample may be carry-over from other donors' samples.

The gene calls are TRBV14 and TRBJ2-1; D may correspond to TRBD1 or TRBD2 (5 bases each). The length of the CDR3 is 15 residues. Between the trimmed V and J ends, which lost 4 bases and 2 bases, there was a span of 12 bases. Germline V gene data show CDR1 as SGHDN and CDR2 as FVKESK. The chain's CDR3 is CASSPGLGAYNEQFF. In DNA form, the CDR3 reads TGTGCCAGCAGCCCTGGATTGGGGGCCTACAATGAGCAGTTCTTC.

This chain connects TRBV2 to TRBJ2-3; D remains unclear. The germline V gene encodes CDR1 SNHLY and CDR2 FYNNEI. The CDR3 is made up of 12 amino acids. Trimming pared 6 bases from V and 2 bases from J, leaving 6 bases between. The CDR3 DNA is TGTGCCAGCAGACGGTACACAGATACGCAGTATTTT. Protein: CASRRYTDTQYF.

This clonotype was found many times. V usage is TRBV7-2 and J usage is TRBJ1-1, with TRBD1 identical over 7 bases. J was trimmed by 3 bases and V by 1 base; bases with no gene match: 2. This CDR3 region has 14 residues. CDR1 SGHTA and CDR2 FQGNSA come from the germline V gene. The CDR3 here is CASSLGGQYTEAFF. The CDR3 coding sequence is TGTGCCAGCAGCTTAGGGGGACAGTACACTGAAGCTTTCTTT.

This clonotype has a handful of counts. The rearrangement joins TRBV11-2 to TRBJ1-1; tentatively, D is TRBD1 (6 bases). V lost 0 bases and J lost 4, with 15 bases in between. From germline, CDR1 is SGHAT and CDR2 FQNNGV. The CDR3 is made up of 16 amino acids. Here the CDR3 DNA reads TGTGCCAGCAGCTTAGACGAGATAGGACAGCGCACTGAAGCTTTCTTT. Translated: CASSLDEIGQRTEAFF. The whole variable domain, remainder taken from reference TRBV11-2 and TRBJ1-1, is EAGVAQSPRYKIIEKRQSVAFWCNPISGHATLYWYQQILGQGPKLLIQFQNNGVVDDSQLPKDRFSAERLKGVDSTLKIQPAKLEDSAVYLCASSLDEIGQRTEAFFGQGTRLTVV.

This clonotype was counted only a few times. The chain links TRBV28 to TRBJ1-5; weak D call: TRBD1 (5 bases). Trimming left V 3 bases short and J 11 bases short, with 14 bases between. The CDR3 length is 13 residues. Germline CDR1 reads MDHEN; CDR2 reads SYDVKM. The CDR3 nucleotides read TGTGCCAGCAGTTTCAGGGAGGCATTTGCCCAGCATTTT. This codes for CASSFREAFAQHF.

This clonotype was counted only a few times. The CDR3 is CASRRTGVGETQYF. The DNA of the CDR3 is TGTGCCAGCAGACGGACAGGGGTGGGGGAGACCCAGTACTTC. The V gene is TRBV12-3 or TRBV12-4, the J gene TRBJ2-5; TRBD1 matches 9 bases. The CDR3 consists of 14 residues. The V and J ends lost 6 bases and 5 bases, in that order; junction bases with no gene match: 7.

There are many counts of this clonotype. The chain joins TRBV7-2 to TRBJ2-1, with 8 nucleotides matching TRBD1. This CDR3 contains 18 residues. Losses at the gene ends were 4 bases for V and 6 bases for J; bases not matched to a gene: 17. The germline V gene has CDR1 SGHTA and CDR2 FQGNSA. The CDR3 DNA is TGTGCCAGCAGCTGGACAGGGATGCAGGGATTTACCTCCAATGAGCAGTTCTTC. This encodes CASSWTGMQGFTSNEQFF.

This clonotype was counted many times. The chain has TRBV7-2 and TRBJ1-2; no firm D call. The CDR3 extends over 15 amino acids. Germline V CDR1 and CDR2: SGHTA, FQGNSA. V lost 6 bases to trimming and J lost 4 bases, with 18 bases between them. Written as DNA, the CDR3 is TGTGCCAGCAGTTTTGGAAGTGGGATTTCCTATGGCTACACCTTC. Encoded protein: CASSFGSGISYGYTF.